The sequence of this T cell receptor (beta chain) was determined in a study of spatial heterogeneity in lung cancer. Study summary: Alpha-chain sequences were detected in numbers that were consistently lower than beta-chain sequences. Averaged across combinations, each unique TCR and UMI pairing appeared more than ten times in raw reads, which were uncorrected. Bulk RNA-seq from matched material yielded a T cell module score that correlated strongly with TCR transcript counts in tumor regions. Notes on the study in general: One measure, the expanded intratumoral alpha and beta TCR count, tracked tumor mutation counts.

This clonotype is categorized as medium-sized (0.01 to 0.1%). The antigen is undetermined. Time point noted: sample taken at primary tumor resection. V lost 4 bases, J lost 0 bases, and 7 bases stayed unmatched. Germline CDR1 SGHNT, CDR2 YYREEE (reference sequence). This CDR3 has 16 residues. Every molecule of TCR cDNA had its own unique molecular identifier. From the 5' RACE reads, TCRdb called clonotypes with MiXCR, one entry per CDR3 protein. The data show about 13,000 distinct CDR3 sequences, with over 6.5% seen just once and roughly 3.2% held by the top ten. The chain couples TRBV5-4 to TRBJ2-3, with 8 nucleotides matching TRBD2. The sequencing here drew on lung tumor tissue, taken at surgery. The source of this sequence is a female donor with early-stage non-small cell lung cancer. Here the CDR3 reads CASSRGLAGSTDTQYF. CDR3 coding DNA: TGTGCCAGCAGCCGAGGATTAGCGGGGAGCACAGATACGCAGTATTTT.